This passage covers 27 T cell receptor beta chains from one sample sequenced in a study of vaccination and CD4 T cells after COVID-19. Cultured CD4+ T cells had their DNA profiled by the Oncomine TCR Beta short-read assay. TCRdb fed the PCR reads into MiXCR, producing one record per CDR3 protein. In the table there are roughly 8,900 distinct CDR3 sequences, about 50% of which are singletons. These receptors' targets are unknown. Indicated treatment: roughly 10-day PBMC culture with coronavirus spike peptide pools or control peptides (ViraFEST assay). Sequencing was performed on CD4+ T cells from blood, cultured in vitro. The receptor source for this set is a human donor who had recovered from COVID-19.

The chain is built from TRBV27 and TRBJ2-1; the D is unclear. Germline assignment: CDR1 MNHEY and CDR2 SMNVEV (reference sequence). CDR3 length: 15 residues. The V and J ends lost 0 bases and 7 bases respectively, with 13 bases between them. CDR3 bases: TGTGCCAGCAGTTTATCGAACTTAAGGTGGAATGAGCAGTTCTTC. Translation: CASSLSNLRWNEQFF.

V gene TRBV18 combines with J gene TRBJ1-1; D unresolved. The V gene's germline CDR1 is KGHSH and CDR2 LQKENI. The CDR3 is 15 amino acids. V lost 5 bases and J 8 bases, leaving 21 bases between the germline ends. The CDR3 bases are TGTGCCAGCTCAGCTATTGGAGGTGTAATAGGGGAAGCTTTCTTT. Amino acids: CASSAIGGVIGEAFF.

This clonotype showed up just a few times. This chain connects TRBV5-8 to TRBJ1-1, with D perhaps TRBD1 (5 bases). V shed 1 base and J shed 3 bases, with 10 bases lying between them. The CDR3 length is 14 residues. The germline V gene encodes CDR1 SGHTS and CDR2 YDEGEE. The CDR3 loop is CASSLQGGYTEAFF. CDR3 DNA: TGTGCCAGCAGCTTGCAGGGAGGATACACTGAAGCTTTCTTT.

With regard to this clonotype: Compared with germline, one end of the junction differs, possibly owing to a read error. The chain carries TRBV12-3 or TRBV12-4 and TRBJ2-3; 9 bases map to TRBD2. The CDR3 extends over 16 amino acids. Here the CDR3 reads CASSPEKRGVTDTQYF. The CDR3 DNA sequence: TGTGCTAGCAGTCCCGAAAAGCGGGGGGTCACAGATACGCAGTATTTT.

The count of this clonotype is one. V usage is TRBV18 and J usage is TRBJ1-1; D uncertain. The CDR3 runs to 12 residues. The germline gives CDR1 KGHSH, CDR2 LQKENI. V shed 4 bases and J shed 6 bases, with 9 bases lying between them. In DNA, the CDR3 is TGTGCCAGCTCACTGTGGGCCTCTGAAGCTTTCTTT. It translates to CASSLWASEAFF.

The sample holds a few counts of this clonotype. The chain carries TRBV6-1 and TRBJ1-5; D perhaps matches TRBD1 (5 bases). Trimming shortened V by 11 bases and J by 4 bases, and 15 bases separated the two germline ends. The CDR3 has 13 residues. CDR1 is MNHNS, CDR2 SASEGT, per germline. CDR3 bases: TGTGCCGGGGGGACCGGCCGGAATCAGCCCCAGCATTTT. This sequence encodes CAGGTGRNQPQHF.

V usage is TRBV12-5 and J usage is TRBJ2-1; D possibly corresponds to TRBD1 (5 bases). CDR1 is LGHNT and CDR2 is FRNRAP in the germline V gene. The CDR3 has 13 amino acids. Trimming left V 9 bases short and J 4 bases short, with 13 bases between. The CDR3 here is CASQGSGYNEQFF. The CDR3 region has the DNA TGTGCTAGCCAGGGTTCAGGATACAATGAGCAGTTCTTC.

The chain joins TRBV6-1 to TRBJ2-7; 9 positions agree with TRBD1. The CDR3 has 14 amino acids. Germline V lookup: CDR1 MNHNS, CDR2 SASEGT. The V gene end was trimmed by 6 bases and the J gene end by 4 bases; junction bases not matched to a gene: 7. The CDR3 bases are TGTGCCAGCAGATCCCGGGACAGGGCTTACGAGCAGTACTTC. This encodes CASRSRDRAYEQYF.

The V gene is TRBV12-3 or TRBV12-4, the J gene TRBJ2-5; 13 bases match TRBD2. Losses at the gene ends were 3 bases for V and 5 bases for J; bases not matched to a gene: 15. CDR3 length: 19 residues. In DNA form, the CDR3 reads TGTGCCAGCAGTTTCCAACCGGGACTAGCGGGGAAACGTACGGAGACCCAGTACTTC. Translated, it gives CASSFQPGLAGKRTETQYF.

The gene calls are TRBV6-4 and TRBJ2-7, with TRBD2 identical over 8 bases. J gave up 3 bases and V 0 bases, and 7 bases lay outside the gene matches. The CDR3 is made up of 16 amino acids. Germline loops: CDR1 MRHNA, CDR2 SNTAGT. CDR3 in amino acids: CASSDSNLAGYYEQYF. The CDR3 nucleotides read TGTGCCAGCAGTGACTCGAATCTAGCGGGCTACTACGAGCAGTACTTC.

V and J are TRBV6-1 and TRBJ2-7; D might be TRBD1 (6 bases). Per the germline V gene, CDR1 is MNHNS and CDR2 is SASEGT. The CDR3 runs 14 residues. V shed 6 bases and J shed 1 base, with 13 bases lying between them. The CDR3 region is CASRGTRSSYEQYF. The CDR3 DNA follows: TGTGCCAGCAGAGGGACACGATCTTCCTACGAGCAGTACTTC.

The genes are TRBV28 and TRBJ1-1, with D maybe TRBD1 (5 bases). The CDR3 has 11 amino acids. V was trimmed by 5 bases and J by 11 bases, leaving 12 bases between them. The V gene's germline CDR1 is MDHEN and CDR2 SYDVKM. The CDR3 is CASSPRQMAFF. The CDR3 region has the DNA TGTGCCAGCAGTCCCAGACAGATGGCTTTCTTT.

V usage is TRBV20-1 and J usage is TRBJ2-7, with 7 bases that match TRBD1. Germline V lookup: CDR1 DFQATT, CDR2 SNEGSKA (reference sequence). The J segment lost 5 bases and the V segment lost 5 bases, leaving 12 bases of the junction unmatched. The CDR3 contains 14 residues. The CDR3 DNA sequence: TGCAGTGCTGGGCACTTACAGGGGACCAACGAGCAGTACTTC. Translated, it gives CSAGHLQGTNEQYF.

This clonotype was detected only a few times. The rearrangement joins TRBV6-5 to TRBJ1-6; D gene unclear. The germline CDR1 and CDR2 sequences are MNHEY and SVGAGI. V was trimmed by 4 bases and J by 2 bases, leaving 6 bases between them. The CDR3 runs 14 residues. The CDR3 DNA is TGTGCCAGCAGTTCAGGTCCCTATAATTCACCCCTCCACTTT. Its translation is CASSSGPYNSPLHF.

The V and J genes are TRBV7-6 and TRBJ1-5; D is perhaps TRBD1 (5 bases). CDR3 length equals 15 residues. V was shortened by 5 bases and J by 6 bases, with 17 bases between the two germline ends. The germline V gene encodes CDR1 SGHVS and CDR2 FNYEAQ. CDR3 amino acids: CASSGLGGVGQPQHF. Written as DNA, the CDR3 is TGTGCCAGCAGCGGTCTTGGGGGGGTAGGTCAGCCCCAGCATTTT.

The chain joins TRBV27 to TRBJ1-1; tentatively, D is TRBD1 (5 bases). V was trimmed by 2 bases and J by 6 bases, leaving 10 bases between them. Germline assignment: CDR1 MNHEY and CDR2 SMNVEV (reference sequence). This CDR3 is 13 amino acids long. The CDR3 DNA reads as TGTGCCAGCAGTTTACTCCAGGGCGCTGAAGCTTTCTTT. It is translated as CASSLLQGAEAFF.

To note about this clonotype: A junction end diverges from the germline sequence, so it may reflect a read error. This chain uses TRBV7-7 with TRBJ2-6; D call uncertain. CDR3 length: 15 residues. Germline V lookup: CDR1 SSHAT, CDR2 FNYEAQ (reference sequence). The CDR3 DNA reads as TGTGCTAGCAGCCTCCAACCCTCTGGGGCCAACGTCCTGACTTTC. Its translation: CASSLQPSGANVLTF.

V usage is TRBV30 and J usage is TRBJ1-1; the D is unclear. The V end was cut by 5 bases, the J end by 0 bases, with 10 bases between. Germline V lookup: CDR1 GTSNPN, CDR2 SVGIG (reference sequence). The CDR3 length is 13 residues. This chain's CDR3 is CAWDGVMNTEAFF. Here the CDR3 DNA reads TGTGCCTGGGACGGGGTCATGAACACTGAAGCTTTCTTT.

The chain is built from TRBV15 and TRBJ2-7; D perhaps matches TRBD2 (6 bases). Germline V gene data show CDR1 as LNHNV and CDR2 as YYDKDF (reference sequence). Trimming removed 0 bases from V and 5 bases from J, with 11 bases in between. The CDR3 extends over 14 amino acids. In DNA, the CDR3 is TGTGCCACCAGCAGAGAAGGAGGGTACCACGAGCAGTACTTC. As protein: CATSREGGYHEQYF.

This clonotype was detected a few times. The genes are TRBV20-1 and TRBJ2-5, with D perhaps being TRBD1 or TRBD2 (5 bases each). Trimming left V 3 bases short and J 5 bases short, with 13 bases between. The V gene's germline CDR1 is DFQATT and CDR2 SNEGSKA (reference sequence). This CDR3 is built from 13 residues. The CDR3 DNA is TGCAGTGCTAGCAGGGAGCAAGGGGAGACCCAGTACTTC. It specifies CSASREQGETQYF.

The CDR3: CASSRSGLTSPLHF. The CDR3 bases are TGCGCCAGCAGCCGAAGCGGTCTTACCTCACCCCTCCACTTT. J is TRBJ1-6 and V is TRBV5-1; D is uncertain. CDR3 length: 14 amino acids. Trimming shortened V by 4 bases and J by 10 bases, and 15 bases separated the two germline ends. Germline assignment: CDR1 SGHRS and CDR2 YFSETQ.

This chain joins TRBV7-2 and TRBJ2-5, with TRBD2 matching over 10 bases. The CDR3 runs 16 residues. V gave up 5 bases and J gave up 4 bases; unmatched junction bases: 10. The V gene's germline CDR1 is SGHTA and CDR2 FQGNSA. CDR3 coding DNA: TGTGCCAGCAGCCCAGAAGAGCGGGGGGGCTTAGAGACCCAGTACTTC. This translates into CASSPEERGGLETQYF.

The chain uses TRBV7-2 and TRBJ2-3; 8 bases line up with TRBD2. V shed 1 base, J shed 5 bases, and the junction held 8 bases outside the gene matches. The germline V gene encodes CDR1 SGHTA and CDR2 FQGNSA. This CDR3 is 16 amino acids long. The CDR3 is CASSLVGAGGGDTQYF. The CDR3 DNA reads TGTGCCAGCAGCTTAGTTGGGGCCGGGGGGGGAGATACGCAGTATTTT.

J is TRBJ2-3 and V is TRBV6-5, with D maybe TRBD1 (5 bases). The CDR3 has 16 residues. From germline, CDR1 is MNHEY and CDR2 SVGAGI. V lost 2 bases and J lost 4, with 16 bases in between. For the CDR3, the DNA is TGTGCCAGCAGTTACGGCATCATCAGGGCTGCAGATACGCAGTATTTT. Translated, it gives CASSYGIIRAADTQYF.

The chain employs TRBV27 and TRBJ1-1, with D hard to call. CDR3 length: 13 amino acids. Per germline, CDR1 MNHEY and CDR2 SMNVEV (reference sequence). Trimming took 4 bases from V and 5 from J, leaving 11 bases between them. In DNA, the CDR3 is TGTGCCAGCAGTTCGGATGTAGGTACTGAAGCTTTCTTT. Translation gives CASSSDVGTEAFF.

In its sample, this clonotype was seen a few times. This chain joins TRBV7-3 and TRBJ1-2, with 8 bases matching TRBD1. This CDR3 comprises 13 residues. J was trimmed by 3 bases and V by 5 bases; bases with no gene match: 2. Germline CDR1 and CDR2: SGHTA and FQGTGA. CDR3 protein: CASSLDRDYGYTF. In nucleotides, the CDR3 is TGTGCCAGCAGCCTGGACAGGGACTATGGCTACACCTTC. Drawing the rest from reference TRBV7-3 and TRBJ1-2, the complete variable domain is GAGVSQTPSNKVTEKGKYVELRCDPISGHTALYWYRQSLGQGPEFLIYFQGTGAADDSGLPNDRFFAVRPEGSVSTLKIQRTERGDSAVYLCASSLDRDYGYTFGSGTRLTVV.

The genes are TRBV3-1 and TRBJ2-3; 7 bases agree with TRBD2. The ends lost 1 base at V and 2 bases at J; junction bases unmatched: 3. Germline values: CDR1 LGHDT, CDR2 YNNKEL (reference sequence). The CDR3 spans 15 residues. The CDR3 DNA sequence: TGTGCCAGCAGCCAAGGACTAGCTGCCACAGATACGCAGTATTTT. Amino acids: CASSQGLAATDTQYF.